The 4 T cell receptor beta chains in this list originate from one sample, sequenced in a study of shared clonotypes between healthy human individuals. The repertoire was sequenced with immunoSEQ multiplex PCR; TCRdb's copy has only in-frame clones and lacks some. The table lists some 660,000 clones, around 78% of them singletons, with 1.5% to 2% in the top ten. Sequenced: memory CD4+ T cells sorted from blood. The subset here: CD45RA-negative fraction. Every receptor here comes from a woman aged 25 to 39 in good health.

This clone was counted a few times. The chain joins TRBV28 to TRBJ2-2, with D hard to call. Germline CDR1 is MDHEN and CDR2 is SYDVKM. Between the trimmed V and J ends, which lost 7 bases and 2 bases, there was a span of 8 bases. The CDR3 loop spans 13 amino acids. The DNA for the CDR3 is TGTGCCAGCACATCCGACAACACCGGGGAGCTGTTTTTT. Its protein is CASTSDNTGELFF.

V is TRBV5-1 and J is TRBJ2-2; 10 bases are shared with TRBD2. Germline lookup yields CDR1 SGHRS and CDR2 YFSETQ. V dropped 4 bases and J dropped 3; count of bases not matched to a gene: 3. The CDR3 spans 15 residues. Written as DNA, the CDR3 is TGCGCCAGCAGCAAGCTAGCGGGAGACACCGGGGAGCTGTTTTTT. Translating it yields CASSKLAGDTGELFF.

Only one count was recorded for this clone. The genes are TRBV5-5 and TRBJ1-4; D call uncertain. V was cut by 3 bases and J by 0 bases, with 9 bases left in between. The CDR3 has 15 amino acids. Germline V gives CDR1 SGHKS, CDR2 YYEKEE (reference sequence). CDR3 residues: CASSSYRATNEKLFF. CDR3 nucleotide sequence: TGTGCCAGCAGCTCGTACAGAGCAACTAATGAAAAACTGTTTTTT. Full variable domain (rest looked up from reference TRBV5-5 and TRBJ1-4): DAGVTQSPTHLIKTRGQQVTLRCSPISGHKSVSWYQQVLGQGPQFIFQYYEKEERGRGNFPDRFSARQFPNYSSELNVNALLLGDSALYLCASSSYRATNEKLFFGSGTQLSVL.

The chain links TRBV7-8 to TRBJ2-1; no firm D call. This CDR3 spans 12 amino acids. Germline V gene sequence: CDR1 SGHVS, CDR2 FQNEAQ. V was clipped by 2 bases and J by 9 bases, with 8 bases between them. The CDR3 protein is CASSLLVSEQFF. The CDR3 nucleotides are TGTGCCAGCAGCTTATTGGTAAGTGAGCAGTTCTTC. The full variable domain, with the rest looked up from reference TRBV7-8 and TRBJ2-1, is GAGVSQSPRYKVAKRGQDVALRCDPISGHVSLFWYQQALGQGPEFLTYFQNEAQLDKSGLPSDRFFAERPEGSVSTLKIQRTQQEDSAVYLCASSLLVSEQFFGPGTRLTVL.